This T cell receptor beta chain was sequenced during a study of T cell responses to AZD1222 COVID-19 vaccine. Study outcomes and limitations: At baseline, just a handful of AZD1222 recipients tested seropositive.

Regarding this clone: The antigen remains undetermined.

Here immunoSEQ multiplex PCR was the method, and the copy in TCRdb shows in-frame clones only, minus some. The top ten clones hold 1.5% to 2.5% of a sample with some 190,000 clones, 85% to 95% of them seen once. The input for sequencing was peripheral blood, taken 28 days after the second AZD1222 dose. The sequence came from an adult who received the AZD1222 COVID-19 vaccine.

The CDR3 here is CASSPGASGHTGELFF. In DNA form, the CDR3 reads TGTGCCAGCAGCCCCGGGGCTAGCGGGCACACCGGGGAGCTGTTTTTT. The gene calls are TRBV14 and TRBJ2-2; 8 bases agree with TRBD2. The ends lost 4 bases at V and 3 bases at J; junction bases unmatched: 7. CDR1 and CDR2 (germline): SGHDN, FVKESK. This CDR3 is built from 16 residues.